What follows describes a single T cell receptor beta chain. The data derive from a study of blood T cell repertoires in COVID-19. TCRdb's copy holds only in-frame clones and misses some; the assay was immunoSEQ multiplex PCR. The repertoire holds around 250,000 clones, with 85% as singletons. Trimming took 6 bases from V and 5 from J, leaving 17 bases between them. The V gene's germline CDR1 is MNHEY and CDR2 SVGAGI. The CDR3 loop spans 14 amino acids. This TCR came from a man in his forties or fifties with active or convalescent COVID-19. This chain connects TRBV6-5 to TRBJ2-7; D perhaps matches TRBD2 (5 bases). Sequenced material: peripheral blood. This chain's CDR3 is CASRTGSMVDEQYF. The CDR3 nucleotides read TGTGCCAGCAGAACGGGATCTATGGTCGACGAGCAGTACTTC.